The 9 T cell receptor beta chains in this list originate from one sample, sequenced in a study of beta chain features in type 1 diabetes. General observations from the study: Among all four CD4+ subsets, Type 1 diabetes patients had TCRB CDR3s that were moderately but significantly shorter.

What these receptors recognize is not known. The investigators reverse transcribed all of the isolated RNA, so they sequenced expressed TCRB transcripts. Here immunoSEQ multiplex PCR was the method, and the copy in TCRdb shows in-frame clones only, minus some. The repertoire holds approximately 270,000 clones, about 13% seen once, with about 0.016% in the top ten. The sample comprised naive CD4+ T cells from blood. The receptors were gathered from a man under 40 with type 1 diabetes.

This clone has just a few counts. The V call is TRBV28, the J call TRBJ2-1; 9 bases agree with TRBD2. The CDR3 totals 16 residues. Germline assignment: CDR1 MDHEN and CDR2 SYDVKM. The V segment lost 5 bases and the J segment 6 bases; nucleotides outside the gene matches: 11. The CDR3 bases are TGTGCCAGCAGTCCTACCGGGCGGGAGGGCCGCAATGAGCAGTTCTTC. Protein: CASSPTGREGRNEQFF. The full variable domain, its missing parts supplied by reference TRBV28 and TRBJ2-1, is DVKVTQSSRYLVKRTGEKVFLECVQDMDHENMFWYRQDPGLGLRLIYFSYDVKMKEKGDIPEGYSVSREKKERFSLILESASTNQTSMYLCASSPTGREGRNEQFFGPGTRLTVL.

This clone has just a few counts. The gene calls are TRBV6-5 and TRBJ2-7; D is possibly TRBD2 (6 bases). This CDR3 region has 15 residues. V was pared by 7 bases and J by 4 bases, with 20 bases between. Germline CDR1 and CDR2: MNHEY and SVGAGI. Here the CDR3 reads CASTAGGSGLYEQYF. CDR3 coding DNA: TGTGCCAGCACGGCCGGGGGATCGGGGTTATACGAGCAGTACTTC.

The chain combines TRBV19 with TRBJ2-3; D unresolved. Germline V CDR1 and CDR2: LNHDA, SQIVND (reference sequence). This CDR3 region has 13 residues. With 3 bases removed from V and 6 bases from J, the gap between germline ends came to 10 bases. In nucleotides, the CDR3 is TGTGCCAGTAGTATCATGGTAGAGGATACGCAGTATTTT. Amino acid sequence: CASSIMVEDTQYF. Full variable domain (remainder filled in from reference TRBV19 and TRBJ2-3): DGGITQSPKYLFRKEGQNVTLSCEQNLNHDAMYWYRQDPGQGLRLIYYSQIVNDFQKGDIAEGYSVSREKKESFPLTVTSAQKNPTAFYLCASSIMVEDTQYFGPGTRLTVL.

This clone turned up a few times. This rearrangement joins TRBV9 to TRBJ2-1; maybe TRBD2 (6 bases). This CDR3 contains 14 residues. Germline V gene lookup returns CDR1 SGDLS and CDR2 YYNGEE. Trimming pared 4 bases from V and 6 bases from J, leaving 14 bases between. The CDR3 sequence: CASSFQSGPNEQFF. The DNA of the CDR3 is TGTGCCAGCAGCTTTCAGAGCGGGCCCAATGAGCAGTTCTTC.

The chain links TRBV5-6 to TRBJ2-3, with D possibly being TRBD2 (6 bases). CDR1 and CDR2 (germline): SGHDT, YYEEEE. V dropped 2 bases and J dropped 2 bases, with 12 bases sitting between them. The CDR3 sequence is 15 residues long. CDR3 residues: CASSLIAENTDTQYF. The CDR3 bases are TGTGCCAGCAGCTTAATAGCGGAGAACACAGATACGCAGTATTTT.

This clone was detected only a few times. This chain connects TRBV5-1 to TRBJ1-1; tentative D call: TRBD1 (5 bases). Trimming took 0 bases from V and 5 from J, leaving 11 bases between them. Germline V lookup: CDR1 SGHRS, CDR2 YFSETQ. CDR3 length: 14 residues. In DNA form, the CDR3 reads TGCGCCAGCAGCTTGGTTTCGGGGGGAACTGAAGCTTTCTTT. Translation: CASSLVSGGTEAFF.

This chain joins TRBV7-9 and TRBJ1-1, with D maybe TRBD1 (5 bases). CDR1 and CDR2 from the germline V gene are SEHNR and FQNEAQ (reference sequence). The length of the CDR3 is 13 residues. V was clipped by 3 bases and J by 5 bases, with 10 bases between them. The CDR3 nucleotides read TGTGCCAGCAGCTTGGGGGGTTGGACTGAAGCTTTCTTT. It codes for CASSLGGWTEAFF.

The chain is built from TRBV4-2 and TRBJ2-7; 7 bases agree with TRBD2. The length of the CDR3 is 16 residues. V was clipped by 3 bases and J by 3 bases; unmatched bases: 11. The germline gives CDR1 LGHNA, CDR2 YNFKEQ. CDR3 DNA: TGTGCCAGCAGCCAGCCGACCGGGACGGGGGGCTACGAGCAGTACTTC. Amino acid sequence: CASSQPTGTGGYEQYF.

Only a few counts were recorded for this clone. The V and J genes are TRBV7-9 and TRBJ2-5; maybe TRBD2 (6 bases). Germline V gene lookup returns CDR1 SEHNR and CDR2 FQNEAQ (reference sequence). The CDR3 contains 14 residues. The V and J ends lost 5 bases and 5 bases respectively, with 15 bases between them. The CDR3 DNA is TGTGCCAGCAGCCTGGACTATCCTACGGAGACCCAGTACTTC. Residues: CASSLDYPTETQYF.